This TCR beta chain was recorded in a study of CD8+ T cells in alopecia areata. Trimming removed 2 bases at V and 0 bases at J, with 11 bases between. The CDR3 totals 17 residues. Germline values: CDR1 LGHNA, CDR2 YSLEER. Stated treatment: oral pan-JAK inhibitor, 5-10 mg twice daily. Extraction and reverse transcription of RNA yielded cDNA as the sequencing template. This table comes from immunoSEQ multiplex PCR, and its TCRdb copy is limited to in-frame clones, with some not included. The sample includes about 190,000 clones, 60% of them seen just once. This chain uses TRBV4-3 with TRBJ1-6; D ambiguous. The sample consisted of CD4+ T cells sorted from blood, taken at week 24, from a patient treated with tofacitinib. This clonotype originated in a human donor with alopecia areata. The CDR3 region is CASSQQTASSYNSPLHF. The CDR3 coding sequence is TGCGCCAGCAGCCAACAGACCGCTAGCTCCTATAATTCACCCCTCCACTTT.